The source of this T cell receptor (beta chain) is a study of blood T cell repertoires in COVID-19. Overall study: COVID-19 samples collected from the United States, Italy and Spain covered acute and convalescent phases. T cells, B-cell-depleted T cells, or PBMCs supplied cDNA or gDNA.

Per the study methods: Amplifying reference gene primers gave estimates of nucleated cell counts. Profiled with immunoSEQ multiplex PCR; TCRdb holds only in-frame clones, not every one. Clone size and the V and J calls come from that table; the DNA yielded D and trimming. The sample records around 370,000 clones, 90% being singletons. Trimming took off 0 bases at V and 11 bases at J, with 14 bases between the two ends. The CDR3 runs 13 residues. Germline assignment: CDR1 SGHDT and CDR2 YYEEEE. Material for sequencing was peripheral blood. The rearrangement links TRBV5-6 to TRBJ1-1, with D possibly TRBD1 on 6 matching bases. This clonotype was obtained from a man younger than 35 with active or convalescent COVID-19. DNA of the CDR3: TGTGCCAGCAGCTTGGGCAGGGGTTCTACGGCTTTCTTT. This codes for CASSLGRGSTAFF.